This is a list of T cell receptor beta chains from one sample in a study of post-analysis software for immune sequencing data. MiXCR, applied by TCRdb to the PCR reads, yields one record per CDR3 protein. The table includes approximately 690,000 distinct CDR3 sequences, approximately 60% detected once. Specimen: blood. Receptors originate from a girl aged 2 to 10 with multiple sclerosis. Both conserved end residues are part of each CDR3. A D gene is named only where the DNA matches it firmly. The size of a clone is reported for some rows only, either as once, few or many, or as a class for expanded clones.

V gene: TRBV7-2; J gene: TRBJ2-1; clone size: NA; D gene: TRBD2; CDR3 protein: CASSSLLAGGRDNEQFF; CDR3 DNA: TGTGCCAGCAGCTCCCTATTAGCGGGGGGCCGGGACAATGAGCAGTTCTTC
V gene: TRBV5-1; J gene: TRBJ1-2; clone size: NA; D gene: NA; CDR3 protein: CASSGNPGDPGGYTF; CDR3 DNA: TGCGCCAGCAGCGGTAACCCCGGGGACCCAGGCGGCTACACCTTC
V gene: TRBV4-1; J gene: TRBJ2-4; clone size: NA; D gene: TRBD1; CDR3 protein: CASRLHISGTGYRKQYF; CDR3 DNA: TGCGCCAGCAGACTGCATATCTCCGGGACAGGGTATCGCAAGCAGTACTTC
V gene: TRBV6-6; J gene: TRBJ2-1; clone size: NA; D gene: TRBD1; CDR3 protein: CASSSALGQVLYNEQFF; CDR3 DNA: TGTGCCAGCAGTAGCGCGCTGGGACAGGTCCTATACAATGAGCAGTTCTTC
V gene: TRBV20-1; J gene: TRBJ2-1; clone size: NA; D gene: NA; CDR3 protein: CSASLSDNEQFF; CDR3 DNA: TGCAGTGCTAGCTTGAGCGACAATGAGCAGTTCTTC
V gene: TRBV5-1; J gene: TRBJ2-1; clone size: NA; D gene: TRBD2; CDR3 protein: CASSSGLDGGSEQFF; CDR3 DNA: TGCGCCAGCAGCTCCGGACTAGACGGCGGCAGTGAGCAGTTCTTC
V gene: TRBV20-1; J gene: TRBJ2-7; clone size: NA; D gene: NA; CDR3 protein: CSAATDDLPYEQYF; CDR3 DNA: TGCAGTGCGGCGACCGACGATCTACCCTACGAGCAGTACTTC
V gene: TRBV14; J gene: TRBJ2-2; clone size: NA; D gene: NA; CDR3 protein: CASSPLSDRDRNTGELFF; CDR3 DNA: TGTGCCAGCAGCCCTTTATCGGACCGCGACAGGAACACCGGGGAGCTGTTTTTT
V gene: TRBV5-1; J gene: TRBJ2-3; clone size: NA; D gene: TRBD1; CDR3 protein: CASSLRTGSDTQYF; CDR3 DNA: TGCGCCAGCAGCTTACGGACAGGGTCAGATACGCAGTATTTT
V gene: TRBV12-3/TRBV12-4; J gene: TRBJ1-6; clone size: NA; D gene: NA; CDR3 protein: CASRVWAGALFNYNSPLHF; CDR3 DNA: TGTGCCAGCCGGGTTTGGGCGGGAGCCCTTTTTAATTATAATTCACCCCTCCACTTT
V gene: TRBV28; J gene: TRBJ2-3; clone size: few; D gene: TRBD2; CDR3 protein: CASSPQTSGSGYTQYF; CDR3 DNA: TGTGCCAGCAGTCCACAGACTAGCGGGAGTGGATATACGCAGTATTTT
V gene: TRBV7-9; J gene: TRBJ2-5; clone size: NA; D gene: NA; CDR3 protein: CASSLRSLILETQYF; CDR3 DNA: TGTGCCAGCAGCTTAAGGTCCCTAATACTAGAGACCCAGTACTTC
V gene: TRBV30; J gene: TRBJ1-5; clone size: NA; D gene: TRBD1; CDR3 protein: CAWSQGVGNQPQHF; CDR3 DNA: TGTGCCTGGAGTCAGGGGGTTGGAAATCAGCCCCAGCATTTT
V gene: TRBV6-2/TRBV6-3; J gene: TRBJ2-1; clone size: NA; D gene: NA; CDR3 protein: CASRVPGTGAHEQFF; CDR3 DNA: TGTGCCAGCAGAGTTCCCGGGACTGGGGCCCACGAGCAGTTCTTC
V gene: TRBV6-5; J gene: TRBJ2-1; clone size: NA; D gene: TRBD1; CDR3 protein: CASSYGGTGADNEQFF; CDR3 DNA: TGTGCCAGCAGTTACGGAGGGACAGGGGCCGACAATGAGCAGTTCTTC
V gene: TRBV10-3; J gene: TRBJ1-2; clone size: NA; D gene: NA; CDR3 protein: CAISEANGYTF; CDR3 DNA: TGTGCCATCAGTGAGGCCAATGGCTACACCTTC
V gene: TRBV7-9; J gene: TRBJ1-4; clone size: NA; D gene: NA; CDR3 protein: CASSPAETNEKLFF; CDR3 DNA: TGTGCCAGCAGCCCAGCCGAAACTAATGAAAAACTGTTTTTT
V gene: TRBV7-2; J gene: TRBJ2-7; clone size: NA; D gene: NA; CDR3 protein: CASSLESPALGNEQYF; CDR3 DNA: TGTGCCAGCAGCTTAGAGTCGCCCGCTCTGGGCAATGAGCAGTACTTC
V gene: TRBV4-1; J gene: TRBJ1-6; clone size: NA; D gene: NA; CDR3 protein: CASSQDLPGGFNSPLHF; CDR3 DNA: TGCGCCAGCAGCCAAGATTTGCCGGGGGGATTTAATTCACCCCTCCACTTT
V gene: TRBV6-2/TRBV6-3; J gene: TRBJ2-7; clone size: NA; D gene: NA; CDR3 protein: CASSYSWGDGEQYF; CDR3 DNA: TGTGCCAGCAGTTACTCGTGGGGGGACGGCGAGCAGTACTTC
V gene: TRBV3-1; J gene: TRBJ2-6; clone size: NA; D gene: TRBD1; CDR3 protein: CASSQGDRGLHVLTF; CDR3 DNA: TGTGCCAGCAGCCAAGGAGACAGGGGGCTGCACGTCCTGACTTTC
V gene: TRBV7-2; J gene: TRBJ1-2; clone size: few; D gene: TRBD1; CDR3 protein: CASSPGTGRMSGYTF; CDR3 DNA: TGTGCCAGCAGCCCCGGGACAGGGAGGATGAGTGGCTACACCTTC
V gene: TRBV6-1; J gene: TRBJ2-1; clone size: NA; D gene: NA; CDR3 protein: CASSEVKNYNEQFF; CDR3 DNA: TGTGCCAGCAGTGAGGTGAAAAACTACAATGAGCAGTTCTTC
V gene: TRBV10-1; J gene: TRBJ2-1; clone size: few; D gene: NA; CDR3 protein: CASSVGSVTNEQFF; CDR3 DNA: TGCGCCAGCAGTGTCGGTTCGGTAACGAATGAGCAGTTCTTC
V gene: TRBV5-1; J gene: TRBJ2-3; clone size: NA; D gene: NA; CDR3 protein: CASSLVLAASSTDTQYF; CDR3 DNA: TGCGCCAGCAGCTTGGTTCTAGCAGCCTCTAGCACAGATACGCAGTATTTT
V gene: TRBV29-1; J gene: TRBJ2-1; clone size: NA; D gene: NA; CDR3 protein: CSVEEGQGGYNEQFF; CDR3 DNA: TGCAGCGTTGAAGAAGGGCAGGGAGGCTACAATGAGCAGTTCTTC
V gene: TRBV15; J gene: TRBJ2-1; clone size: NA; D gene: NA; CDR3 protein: CATSRVRGSEQFF; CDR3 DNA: TGTGCCACCAGCAGAGTTCGGGGCTCGGAGCAGTTCTTC
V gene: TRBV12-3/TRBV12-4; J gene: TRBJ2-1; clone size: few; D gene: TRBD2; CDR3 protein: CASRTSSGSSYNEQFF; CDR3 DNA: TGTGCCAGCAGAACCTCTAGCGGGAGCTCCTACAATGAGCAGTTCTTC
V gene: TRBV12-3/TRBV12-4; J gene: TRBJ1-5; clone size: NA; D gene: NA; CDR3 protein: CASSLFGGGRRNQPQHF; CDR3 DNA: TGTGCCAGCAGTTTATTCGGGGGGGGGCGAAGGAATCAGCCCCAGCATTTT
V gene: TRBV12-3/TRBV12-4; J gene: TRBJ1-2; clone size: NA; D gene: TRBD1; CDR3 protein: CASRPGGAHYGYTF; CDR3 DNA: TGTGCCAGCAGGCCAGGGGGGGCTCACTATGGCTACACCTTC
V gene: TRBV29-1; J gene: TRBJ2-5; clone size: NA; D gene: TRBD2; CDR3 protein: CSVDSLAGDAETQYF; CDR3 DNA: TGCAGCGTTGATAGCCTAGCGGGAGATGCAGAGACCCAGTACTTC
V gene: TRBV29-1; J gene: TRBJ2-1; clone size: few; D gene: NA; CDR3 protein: CSSRGPNEQFF; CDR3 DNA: TGCAGCTCCCGGGGCCCCAATGAGCAGTTCTTC
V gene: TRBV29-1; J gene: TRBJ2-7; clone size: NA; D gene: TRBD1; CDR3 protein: CSGAGGAYEQYF; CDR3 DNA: TGCAGCGGGGCAGGGGGCGCGTACGAGCAGTACTTC
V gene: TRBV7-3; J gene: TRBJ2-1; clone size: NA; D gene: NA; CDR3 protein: CASSSQGPVGEQFF; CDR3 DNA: TGTGCCAGCAGCTCCCAGGGTCCTGTGGGGGAGCAGTTCTTC
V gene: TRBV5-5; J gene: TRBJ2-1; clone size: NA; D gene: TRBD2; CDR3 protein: CASSSNVRGRDNEQFF; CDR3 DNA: TGTGCCAGCAGCTCCAACGTGCGCGGGAGGGACAATGAGCAGTTCTTC
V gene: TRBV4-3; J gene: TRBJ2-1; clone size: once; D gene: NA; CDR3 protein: CASSQEAQNYDSYNEQFF; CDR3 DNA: TGCGCCAGCAGCCAAGAAGCACAGAACTATGACTCCTACAATGAGCAGTTCTTC
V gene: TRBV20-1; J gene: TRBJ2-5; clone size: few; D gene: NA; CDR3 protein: CSARFPRDGLQETQYF; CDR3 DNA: TGCAGTGCTAGATTCCCCCGCGACGGCCTCCAAGAGACCCAGTACTTC
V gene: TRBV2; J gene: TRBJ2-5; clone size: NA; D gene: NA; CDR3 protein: CASSVAKQETQYF; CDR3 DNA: TGTGCCAGCAGTGTTGCCAAACAAGAGACCCAGTACTTC
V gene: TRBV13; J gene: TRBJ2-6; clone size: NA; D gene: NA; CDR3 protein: CASSLTKGPGANVLTF; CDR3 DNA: TGTGCCAGCAGCTTGACCAAGGGGCCTGGGGCCAACGTCCTGACTTTC